This T cell receptor (beta chain) was profiled in a study of human T cells and chemical hapten exposure. This clonotype was counted at least ten times. The CDR3 extends over 14 amino acids. The germline V and J ends were trimmed by 0 bases and 5 bases, with 10 bases remaining between them. In germline, CDR1 is MGHRA, CDR2 YSYEKL. Stated time point: patch test 1, 2 weeks after DPC sensitization. The sample's treatment: therapeutic diphenylcyclopropenone sensitization with weekly scalp DPC. Each CDR3 protein gets one entry after TCRdb re-called the RACE reads with MiXCR. The repertoire has approximately 60,000 distinct CDR3 sequences, 7% to 10% of them found once; the top ten carry 13%.

The sample here was whole blood, taken in connection with sensitization to the hapten diphenylcyclopropenone (DPC). This sequence was found in a woman aged 40-49 years with alopecia areata. Some clones in this sample may be carry-over from other donors' samples. This chain joins TRBV4-1 and TRBJ1-1; weak D call: TRBD1 (6 bases). In DNA form, the CDR3 reads TGCGCCAGCAGCCAAGACCGCAGGGGAACTGAAGCTTTCTTT. Translation: CASSQDRRGTEAFF.